The sequence of this T cell receptor (beta chain) was determined in a study of T cell changes during pregnancy in multiple sclerosis. Profiling relied on immunoSEQ multiplex PCR, and the TCRdb table lists in-frame clones only, not all of them. Among tens of thousands of clones listed, roughly 93% were seen once. CDR1 and CDR2 from the germline V gene are PRHDT and FYEKMQ (reference sequence). This CDR3 has 13 residues. With 10 bases removed from V and 7 bases from J, the gap between germline ends came to 19 bases. The TCR was taken from a female donor with multiple sclerosis, enrolled in a pregnancy study. The chain recombines TRBV13 with TRBJ1-2; perhaps TRBD1 as D (5 bases). This specimen was peripheral blood, taken in the second trimester of pregnancy. The CDR3 protein is CATNPENRFGYTF. CDR3 DNA sequence: TGTGCCACTAACCCCGAAAACAGGTTTGGCTACACCTTC.